This T cell receptor (beta chain) was observed in a study of cytomegalovirus exposure and HLA in healthy donors. General study points: The study labeled approximately 150 TCR beta chains cytomegalovirus-associated. V- and J-gene trimming of TCR beta was linked (in a later analysis) to a missense DCLRE1C variant. Owing to their indistinguishability, certain V segments, notably TRBV6-2 and TRBV6-3, were excluded.

Of note for this clone: The target antigen is unknown.

The primer mix had 60 Vbeta and 13 Jbeta primers. Here immunoSEQ multiplex PCR was the method, and the copy in TCRdb shows in-frame clones only, minus some. The sample has 90,000 or so clones; approximately 71% are singletons. The J segment lost 2 bases and the V segment lost 7 bases, leaving 9 bases of the junction unmatched. The CDR3 loop spans 15 amino acids. Germline CDR1 is SGHRS and CDR2 is YFSETQ. The chain has TRBV5-1 and TRBJ2-5, with 9 bases aligning to TRBD1. This sequence was found in a middle-aged man in good health and CMV-seronegative. The sequencing sample was made of PBMCs. CDR3 in amino acids: CASLAWGQGQETQYF. For the CDR3, the DNA is TGCGCCAGCTTAGCTTGGGGACAGGGTCAAGAGACCCAGTACTTC.